A selection of T cell receptor beta chains follows, all from one sample in a study of T cell changes during pregnancy in multiple sclerosis. Clones were sequenced by immunoSEQ multiplex PCR, and TCRdb holds only the in-frame ones, with some missing. This table holds some 75,000 clones, about 95% found once. The sample here was peripheral blood, taken in the second trimester of pregnancy. All receptors come from a female donor with multiple sclerosis, enrolled in a pregnancy study. Both conserved end residues are part of each CDR3. Each record gives: clone size, D gene, J gene, V gene, CDR3 length, CDR3 protein, CDR3 DNA. D genes are given only for firm matches. Rows may omit the clone size; those that give it use once, few, many or a size class.

. . TRBJ2-7 TRBV7-6 13 CASSPSAFYEQYF TGTGCCAGCAGCCCCAGCGCTTTCTACGAGCAGTACTTC
once TRBD2 TRBJ2-1 TRBV7-2 19 CASSLGGTRSGGSYNEQFF TGTGCCAGCAGCTTAGGCGGAACGAGGAGCGGGGGGTCCTACAATGAGCAGTTCTTC
once . TRBJ2-1 TRBV5-6 14 CASTGGTSYNEQFF TGTGCCAGCACGGGGGGCACCTCCTACAATGAGCAGTTCTTC
. TRBD1 TRBJ1-5 TRBV6-6 16 CASSYSAGGLSQPQHF TGTGCCAGCAGTTACTCGGCAGGGGGCTTGAGCCAGCCCCAGCATTTT
. . TRBJ1-2 TRBV14 13 CASSLPSGYGYTF TGTGCCAGCAGCCTCCCTAGCGGCTATGGCTACACCTTC
. . TRBJ1-1 TRBV9 14 CASSVAEGRTEAFF TGTGCCAGCAGCGTAGCAGAGGGTCGGACTGAAGCTTTCTTT
. TRBD2 TRBJ2-7 TRBV4-1 16 CASSQAGASGSFEQYF TGCGCCAGCAGCCAAGCGGGGGCTAGCGGGAGTTTCGAGCAGTACTTC
. . TRBJ2-7 TRBV25-1 11 CASSSFYEQYF TGTGCCAGCAGTTCCTTCTACGAGCAGTACTTC
. . TRBJ2-7 TRBV7-8 15 CASSSADGVTYEQYF TGTGCCAGCAGCTCTGCCGACGGGGTAACCTACGAGCAGTACTTC
. TRBD1 TRBJ1-1 TRBV4-1 17 CASSQVNLGQMNTEAFF TGCGCCAGCAGCCAAGTTAATTTGGGACAGATGAACACTGAAGCTTTCTTT
. . TRBJ2-5 TRBV6-5 14 CASRTGPGRETQYF TGTGCCAGCAGGACGGGCCCTGGGAGGGAGACCCAGTACTTC
. TRBD2 TRBJ2-1 TRBV4-1 15 CASSQVSGGPNEQFF TGCGCCAGCAGCCAAGTATCGGGAGGCCCAAATGAGCAGTTCTTC
. TRBD2 TRBJ2-7 TRBV4-3 16 CASSQVQTSGRYEQYF TGCGCCAGCAGCCAAGTCCAAACTAGCGGGAGATACGAGCAGTACTTC
. TRBD2 TRBJ2-7 TRBV7-6 16 CASSPGRLAGFYEQYF TGTGCCAGCAGCCCCGGTCGGCTAGCGGGATTCTACGAGCAGTACTTC
. . TRBJ1-1 TRBV27 14 CASRYGGENTEAFF TGTGCCAGCAGGTACGGGGGAGAGAACACTGAAGCTTTCTTT
once TRBD2 TRBJ2-5 TRBV5-5 16 CASSLDTSGRGETQYF TGTGCCAGCAGCTTGGATACTAGCGGGAGAGGAGAGACCCAGTACTTC
. . TRBJ2-3 TRBV11-3 14 CASSREPARDTQYF TGTGCCAGCAGCCGGGAGCCCGCCCGAGATACGCAGTATTTT
. TRBD2 TRBJ2-5 TRBV6-5 12 CASSSTREAQYF TGTGCCAGCAGCTCTACCCGGGAGGCCCAGTACTTC
. TRBD1 TRBJ2-7 TRBV15 15 CATSRDRTGGREQYF TGTGCCACCAGCAGAGATCGGACAGGGGGTCGGGAGCAGTACTTC
. TRBD2 TRBJ2-5 TRBV7-9 15 CASSLWTSGQETQYF TGTGCCAGCAGCTTATGGACTAGCGGCCAAGAGACCCAGTACTTC
. . TRBJ2-7 TRBV7-8 14 CASTKGVGSYEQYF TGTGCCAGCACCAAGGGGGTGGGGTCCTACGAGCAGTACTTC
. . TRBJ2-5 TRBV6-5 12 CASSSLQETQYF TGTGCCAGCAGTTCCCTACAAGAGACCCAGTACTTC
. TRBD1 TRBJ1-1 TRBV10-3 11 CAISAGQEAFF TGTGCCATCAGTGCGGGACAGGAAGCTTTCTTT
. . TRBJ1-1 TRBV9 15 CASSVLLGSKPEAFF TGTGCCAGCAGCGTCCTTCTCGGTAGCAAACCTGAAGCTTTCTTT
. TRBD1 TRBJ1-1 TRBV5-5 16 CASSVYRGQSITEAFF TGTGCCAGCAGCGTTTACAGGGGGCAATCGATCACTGAAGCTTTCTTT
. . TRBJ2-1 TRBV18 14 CASSPLQSYNEQFF TGTGCCAGCTCACCGCTGCAGTCCTACAATGAGCAGTTCTTC
few . TRBJ1-2 TRBV5-1 15 CASSLGAGLLGGYTF TGCGCCAGCAGCTTGGGAGCGGGGCTATTGGGAGGCTACACCTTC
. . TRBJ2-6 TRBV28 17 CASSSRTAPSGANVLTF TGTGCCAGCAGTTCGAGGACAGCTCCCTCTGGGGCCAACGTCCTGACTTTC
. TRBD1 TRBJ1-2 TRBV18 15 CASSLQPDRARGYTF TGTGCCAGCTCACTCCAACCCGACAGGGCGCGGGGCTACACCTTC
. TRBD1 TRBJ2-5 TRBV6-1 15 CASTHRTGWEETQYF TGTGCCAGCACCCACAGGACAGGATGGGAAGAGACCCAGTACTTC
. . TRBJ1-5 TRBV27 17 CASSNTGGGYSNQPQHF TGTGCCAGCAGCAATACGGGTGGAGGGTATAGCAATCAGCCCCAGCATTTT
. . TRBJ1-1 TRBV19 13 CASSLGQNTEAFF TGTGCCAGTAGCCTGGGACAGAACACTGAAGCTTTCTTT
. . TRBJ2-5 TRBV6-1 13 CASFETNQETQYF TGTGCCAGCTTCGAAACAAACCAAGAGACCCAGTACTTC